A selection of T cell receptor beta chains follows, all from one sample in a study of cytomegalovirus exposure and HLA in healthy donors. Sequenced by immunoSEQ multiplex PCR; TCRdb stores in-frame clones only, minus some. The sample holds fewer than 200,000 clones, 60% to 80% seen once. The sequencing input was PBMCs. The receptors originated from a woman aged 40 to 50 in good health and CMV-seropositive. Both conserved end residues are part of each CDR3. D genes are given only for firm matches. A clone size is listed for some rows: how often the clone was seen (once, few, many), or a class if it is expanded.

clone_size,v_call,d_call,j_call,cdr3_nt,cdr3_aa
.,TRBV5-1,.,TRBJ2-7,TGCGCCAGCGAGGCGGGAAAAGCCTACGAGCAGTACTTC,CASEAGKAYEQYF
.,TRBV19,TRBD1,TRBJ1-5,TGTGCCAGTAGTATCCCGACAGGGGAACTATATCAGCCCCAGCATTTT,CASSIPTGELYQPQHF
.,TRBV19,.,TRBJ1-4,TGTGCCAGTAGCGGAGGTGCAACTAATGAAAAACTGTTTTTT,CASSGGATNEKLFF
.,TRBV18,.,TRBJ2-7,TGTGCCAGCTCACCGAGCGTGAGTTCCTACGAGCAGTACTTC,CASSPSVSSYEQYF
.,TRBV7-2,.,TRBJ2-7,TGTGCCAGCAGCTCACACCCCAGGAACGAGCAGTACTTC,CASSSHPRNEQYF
.,TRBV7-6,.,TRBJ2-1,TGTGCCAGCAGCGATATTAGAGGAGCGGAGAAGCACAATGAGCAGTTCTTC,CASSDIRGAEKHNEQFF
few,TRBV9,TRBD1,TRBJ1-6,TGTGCCAGCAGCGTAACGGACAGGGGATCACCCCTCCACTTT,CASSVTDRGSPLHF
once,TRBV7-8,TRBD1,TRBJ2-5,TGTGCCAGCAGCAGCAGGGGGACAGTTCAAGAGACCCAGTACTTC,CASSSRGTVQETQYF
.,TRBV7-7,TRBD2,TRBJ2-2,TGTGCCAGCACCCCCCCTGGGCTAGCGGCGGGAACCGGGGAGCTGTTTTTT,CASTPPGLAAGTGELFF
.,TRBV9,.,TRBJ1-1,TGTGCCAGCAGCGAGACACACATGAACACTGAAGCTTTCTTT,CASSETHMNTEAFF
.,TRBV29-1,TRBD1,TRBJ1-2,TGCAGCGTTGAAGGGACAGGGTCGTTTGGCTACACCTTC,CSVEGTGSFGYTF
.,TRBV19,TRBD1,TRBJ1-5,TGTGCCAGTAGATTAACGACAGGGAATCAGCCCCAGCATTTT,CASRLTTGNQPQHF
few,TRBV4-1,.,TRBJ2-7,TGCGCCAGCAGCCAAATACAGGGTTACGAGCAGTACTTC,CASSQIQGYEQYF
.,TRBV23-1,TRBD1,TRBJ1-2,TGCGCCAGCAGTCGAGCAGGGGGGAACTATGGCTACACCTTC,CASSRAGGNYGYTF
.,TRBV5-4,TRBD1,TRBJ2-7,TGTGCCAGCAGCCGACCTTACGAACAGGGGCCCACCTACGAGCAGTACTTC,CASSRPYEQGPTYEQYF
once,TRBV19,.,TRBJ2-7,TGTGCCAGTAGTGAACAGGGGACTCACTCCTACGAGCAGTACTTC,CASSEQGTHSYEQYF